This T cell receptor beta chain is from a study of T cell changes during pregnancy in multiple sclerosis. The length of the CDR3 is 14 residues. Deletions cut 2 bases from V and 5 bases from J, with 13 bases between. Germline CDR1 MNHEY, CDR2 SVGAGI. Using immunoSEQ multiplex PCR, the repertoire was profiled, and TCRdb retains in-frame clones only, with some absent. In the table there are about 130,000 clones, roughly 95% of which are singletons. The TCR was taken from a female donor with multiple sclerosis, enrolled in a pregnancy study. Sequenced here: peripheral blood, sampled after pregnancy. This chain uses TRBV6-5 with TRBJ2-7; D is perhaps TRBD2 (6 bases). The DNA for the CDR3 is TGTGCCAGCAGTTACACTAGTTGGGGGGACGAGCAGTACTTC. Translating it yields CASSYTSWGDEQYF.